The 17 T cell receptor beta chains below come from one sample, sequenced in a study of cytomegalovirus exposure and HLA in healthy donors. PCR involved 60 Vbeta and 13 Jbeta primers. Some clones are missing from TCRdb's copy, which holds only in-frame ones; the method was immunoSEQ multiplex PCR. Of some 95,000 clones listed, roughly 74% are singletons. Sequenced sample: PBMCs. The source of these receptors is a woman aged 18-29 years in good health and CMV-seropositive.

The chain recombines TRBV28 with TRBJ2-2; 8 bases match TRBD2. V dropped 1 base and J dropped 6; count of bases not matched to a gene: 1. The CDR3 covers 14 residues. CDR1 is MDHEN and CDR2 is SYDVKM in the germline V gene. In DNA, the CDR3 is TGTGCCAGCAGTTTATACGGGGGGGCCGGGGAGCTGTTTTTT. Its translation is CASSLYGGAGELFF.

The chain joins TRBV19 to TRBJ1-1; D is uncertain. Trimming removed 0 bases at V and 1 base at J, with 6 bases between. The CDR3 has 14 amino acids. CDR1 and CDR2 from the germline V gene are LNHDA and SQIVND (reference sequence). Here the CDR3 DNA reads TGTGCCAGTAGTATAGATCAGTGGAACACTGAAGCTTTCTTT. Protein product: CASSIDQWNTEAFF.

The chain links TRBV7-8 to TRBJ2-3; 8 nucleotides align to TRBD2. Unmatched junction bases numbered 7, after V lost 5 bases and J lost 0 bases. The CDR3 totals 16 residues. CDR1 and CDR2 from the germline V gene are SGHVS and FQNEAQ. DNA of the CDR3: TGTGCCAGCAGCCCCGCCGGACTAGCAAGCACAGATACGCAGTATTTT. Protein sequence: CASSPAGLASTDTQYF.

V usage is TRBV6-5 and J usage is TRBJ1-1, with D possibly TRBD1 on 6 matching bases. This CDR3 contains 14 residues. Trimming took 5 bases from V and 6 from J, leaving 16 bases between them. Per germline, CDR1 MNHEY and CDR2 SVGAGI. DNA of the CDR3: TGTGCCAGCAGTGCATTGGGACACATCCCTGAAGCTTTCTTT. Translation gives CASSALGHIPEAFF.

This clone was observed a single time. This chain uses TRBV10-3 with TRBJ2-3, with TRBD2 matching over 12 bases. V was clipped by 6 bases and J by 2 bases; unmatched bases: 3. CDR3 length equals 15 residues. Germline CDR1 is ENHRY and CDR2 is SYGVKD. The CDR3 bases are TGTGCCATCAGCGGACTAGCGGGGACCACAGATACGCAGTATTTT. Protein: CAISGLAGTTDTQYF.

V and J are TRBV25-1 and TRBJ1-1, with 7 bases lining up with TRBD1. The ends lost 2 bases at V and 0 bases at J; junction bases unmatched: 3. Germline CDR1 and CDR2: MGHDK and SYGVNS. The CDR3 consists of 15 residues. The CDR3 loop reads CASSEPGTVNTEAFF. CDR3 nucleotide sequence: TGTGCCAGCAGTGAACCCGGGACAGTGAACACTGAAGCTTTCTTT.

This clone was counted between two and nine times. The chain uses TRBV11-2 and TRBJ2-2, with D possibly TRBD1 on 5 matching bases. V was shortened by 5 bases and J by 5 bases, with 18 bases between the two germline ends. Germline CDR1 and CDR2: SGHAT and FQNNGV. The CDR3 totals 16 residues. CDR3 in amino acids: CASSPRGSRVTGELFF. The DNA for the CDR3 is TGTGCCAGCAGCCCAAGGGGATCACGAGTTACCGGGGAGCTGTTTTTT.

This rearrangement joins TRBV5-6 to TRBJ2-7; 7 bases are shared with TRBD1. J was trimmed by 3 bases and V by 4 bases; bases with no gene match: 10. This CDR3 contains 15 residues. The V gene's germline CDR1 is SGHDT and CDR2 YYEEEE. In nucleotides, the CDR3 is TGTGCCAGCAGCCAGACAGGGATATTATACTACGAGCAGTACTTC. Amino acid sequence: CASSQTGILYYEQYF. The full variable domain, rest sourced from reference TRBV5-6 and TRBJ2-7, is DAGVTQSPTHLIKTRGQQVTLRCSPKSGHDTVSWYQQALGQGPQFIFQYYEEEERQRGNFPDRFSGHQFPNYSSELNVNALLLGDSALYLCASSQTGILYYEQYFGPGTRLTVT.

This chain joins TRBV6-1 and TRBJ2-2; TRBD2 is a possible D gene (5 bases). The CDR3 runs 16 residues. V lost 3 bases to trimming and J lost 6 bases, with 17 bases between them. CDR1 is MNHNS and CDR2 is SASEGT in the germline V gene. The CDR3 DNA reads TGTGCCAGCAGTGATCCCCTAGCCTGGGCCCCCGGGGAGCTGTTTTTT. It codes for CASSDPLAWAPGELFF.

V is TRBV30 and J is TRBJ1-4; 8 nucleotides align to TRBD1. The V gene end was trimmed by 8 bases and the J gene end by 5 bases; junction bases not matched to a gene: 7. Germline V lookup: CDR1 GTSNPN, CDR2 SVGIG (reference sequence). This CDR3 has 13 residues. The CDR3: CAGNAGGNEKLFF. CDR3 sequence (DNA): TGTGCCGGAAATGCAGGGGGCAATGAAAAACTGTTTTTT.

The CDR3 coding sequence is TGTGCCAGCAGCGTAGGAGCAGGGCGCAATCAGCCCCAGCATTTT. It yields the protein CASSVGAGRNQPQHF. The gene calls are TRBV9 and TRBJ1-5; TRBD1 is a possible D gene (5 bases). CDR1 and CDR2 from the germline V gene are SGDLS and YYNGEE. The CDR3 consists of 15 residues. Trimming removed 0 bases from V and 2 bases from J, with 9 bases in between.

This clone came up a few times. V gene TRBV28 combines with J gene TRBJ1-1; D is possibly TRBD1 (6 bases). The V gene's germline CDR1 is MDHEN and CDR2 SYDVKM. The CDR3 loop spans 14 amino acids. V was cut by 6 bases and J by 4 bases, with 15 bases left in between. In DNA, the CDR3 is TGTGCCAGCAGACACCGAGGGGACATCACTGAAGCTTTCTTT. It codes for CASRHRGDITEAFF.

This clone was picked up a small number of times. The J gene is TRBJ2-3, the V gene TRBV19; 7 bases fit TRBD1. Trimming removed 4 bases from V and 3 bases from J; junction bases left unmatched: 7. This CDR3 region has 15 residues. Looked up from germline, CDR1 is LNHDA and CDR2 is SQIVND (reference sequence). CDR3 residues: CASSTPRQGTDTQYF. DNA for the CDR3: TGTGCCAGTAGTACTCCTCGACAGGGTACAGATACGCAGTATTTT.

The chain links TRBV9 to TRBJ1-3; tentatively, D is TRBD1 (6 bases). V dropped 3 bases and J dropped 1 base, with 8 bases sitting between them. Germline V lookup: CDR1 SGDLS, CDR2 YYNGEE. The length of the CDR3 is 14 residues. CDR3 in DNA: TGTGCCAGCAGCGCTCAGGGGTCTGGAAACACCATATATTTT. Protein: CASSAQGSGNTIYF.

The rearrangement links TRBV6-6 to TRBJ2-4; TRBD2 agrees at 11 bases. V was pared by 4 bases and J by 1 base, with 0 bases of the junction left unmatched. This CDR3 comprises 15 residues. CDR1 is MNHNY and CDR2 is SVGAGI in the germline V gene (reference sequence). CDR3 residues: CASSWTSGAKNIQYF. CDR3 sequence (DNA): TGTGCCAGCAGTTGGACTAGCGGGGCCAAAAACATTCAGTACTTC.

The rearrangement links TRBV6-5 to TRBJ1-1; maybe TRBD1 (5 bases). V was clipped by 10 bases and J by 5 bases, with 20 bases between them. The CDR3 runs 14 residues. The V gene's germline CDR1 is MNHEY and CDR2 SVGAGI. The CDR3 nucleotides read TGTGCCAAATTCGGGGGGGGATCGATTACTGAAGCTTTCTTT. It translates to CAKFGGGSITEAFF.

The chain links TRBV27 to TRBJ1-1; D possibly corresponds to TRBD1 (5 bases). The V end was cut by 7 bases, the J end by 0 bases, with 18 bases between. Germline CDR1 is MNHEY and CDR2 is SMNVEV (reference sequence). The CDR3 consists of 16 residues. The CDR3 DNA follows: TGTGCCAGCACCCCGTGGGGCGGATCTATGAACACTGAAGCTTTCTTT. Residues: CASTPWGGSMNTEAFF.